This T cell receptor (beta chain) was identified in a study of identical twins. Germline V lookup: CDR1 MGHRA, CDR2 YSYEKL. This CDR3 region has 15 residues. V dropped 4 bases and J dropped 3; count of bases not matched to a gene: 6. Each CDR3 protein is one row after TCRdb ran MiXCR on the 5' RACE reads. Of approximately 700,000 distinct CDR3 sequences listed, approximately 18% are singletons. These data were also reused for a study on T cells expressing NK-cell markers.

Sequenced material: PBMCs. This chain links TRBV4-1 with TRBJ2-7; 10 bases agree with TRBD2. The TCR was taken from a woman aged 18 to 35 in good health. The CDR3 is CASSRTGTSVYEQYF. The CDR3 DNA is TGCGCCAGCAGCCGAACCGGGACTAGCGTCTACGAGCAGTACTTC.